This TCR beta chain was captured by sequencing in a study of T cells in Graves' hyperthyroidism and ophthalmopathy. For the study at large: Any treatment followed the collection of peripheral blood at initial diagnosis. Study-level results: Ophthalmopathy, as predicted by the model, came a median around 6 months after the prediction. Most thyroid clonotypes expanded above 0.001 were also detected in blood.

It was less than 13 ml of fresh peripheral blood that supplied the PBMCs. For this clonotype: The antigen remains unidentified.

TCR beta CDR3 region amplification was performed from RNA transcripts. Initially, a first-round RT-PCR of the TCR CDR3 employed the HTBI primer set. TCRdb re-called the multiplex PCR reads with MiXCR, one entry per CDR3 protein. The sample consists of 450,000 to 650,000 distinct CDR3 sequences, 13% to 15% of them appearing once. The V gene end was trimmed by 4 bases and the J gene end by 6 bases; junction bases not matched to a gene: 10. The CDR3 extends over 14 amino acids. CDR1 and CDR2 (germline): GTSNPN, SVGIG (reference sequence). The sequence derives from a woman aged 18-35 years with Graves' ophthalmopathy. This chain connects TRBV30 to TRBJ1-1; 8 bases are a match to TRBD1. The specimen sequenced was blood. The CDR3 DNA is TGTGCCTGGACTTCCCGGACAGGGAGGGCTGAAGCTTTCTTT. It yields the protein CAWTSRTGRAEAFF.